This T cell receptor beta chain was found in a study of T cell responses to AZD1222 COVID-19 vaccine. General observations from the study: Clonal diversity was possibly underestimated, and the donors were mostly white British, with more females. Spike was spanned by vaccine-associated CD4 TCRs, which were dominant at 160-218 and 743-854.

Germline loops: CDR1 MNHEY, CDR2 SVGAGI. CDR3 length: 12 residues. Trimming removed 5 bases from V and 1 base from J, with 5 bases in between. This clone turned up a few times. As yet, its antigen is unknown. The sample carries other DNA sequences with the same CDR3. The data were produced by immunoSEQ multiplex PCR, yet TCRdb's version contains in-frame clones alone and is incomplete. The sample lists approximately 150,000 clones; just under 90% were seen once. Sample: peripheral blood, taken 28 days after the second dose of the MenACWY control vaccine. The J gene is TRBJ1-1, the V gene TRBV6-5; D is unresolved. This clonotype originated in an adult who received the MenACWY meningococcal vaccine as a control. The CDR3 DNA reads TGTGCCAGCAGTCCCAGGAACACTGAAGCTTTCTTT. It is translated as CASSPRNTEAFF.